The subject of this entry is one T cell receptor (beta chain). Its antigen is not identified. This sample was included in a study of PD-1 blockade in mismatch repair-deficient tumors. Germline CDR1 is SGHTA and CDR2 is FQGTGA. The CDR3 sequence is 18 residues long. The trim removed 5 bases at V and 7 bases at J, leaving 20 bases unmatched. Here immunoSEQ multiplex PCR was the method, and the copy in TCRdb shows in-frame clones only, minus some. Of approximately 23,000 clones listed, 70% to 85% are singletons. Whole-study results and caveats: After pembrolizumab, tumor-resident clones rose rapidly, then generally contracted before radiologic responses.

The TCR was taken from an adult with mismatch repair-deficient cancer. The sequences come from PBMCs, collected before pembrolizumab treatment. V usage is TRBV7-3 and J usage is TRBJ2-1, with 7 bases that match TRBD2. The CDR3 bases are TGTGCCAGCAGCCCGTTGGTGGGCGGGAGTGAAATCGGGAATGAGCAGTTCTTC. Protein sequence: CASSPLVGGSEIGNEQFF. The full variable domain, with the rest looked up from reference TRBV7-3 and TRBJ2-1, is GAGVSQTPSNKVTEKGKYVELRCDPISGHTALYWYRQSLGQGPEFLIYFQGTGAADDSGLPNDRFFAVRPEGSVSTLKIQRTERGDSAVYLCASSPLVGGSEIGNEQFFGPGTRLTVL.